This T cell receptor (beta chain) was sequenced in a study of blood T cell repertoires in COVID-19. Study information: COVID-19 samples from acute and convalescent phases originated in the United States, Italy and Spain. From T cells, B-cell-depleted T cells, or PBMCs came the material, which was cDNA or gDNA.

The CDR3 is made up of 14 amino acids. From germline, CDR1 is SGDLS and CDR2 YYNGEE. V shed 3 bases and J shed 7 bases, with 13 bases lying between them. Original data processing: Estimation of nucleated cell counts was performed using reference gene primer amplification. TCRdb keeps only in-frame clones here, not all; method: immunoSEQ multiplex PCR. D and trimming were read from the DNA, whereas the V and J calls and clone size are those reported in that table. The sample has roughly 300,000 clones, approximately 85% seen once. This receptor was taken from a human donor in a cohort sampled during active COVID-19. The genes are TRBV9 and TRBJ1-4, with TRBD1 as a possible D gene (6 bases). Sample: peripheral blood. This CDR3 reads CASSARGKGEKLFF. CDR3 in DNA: TGTGCCAGCAGCGCGAGGGGGAAGGGTGAAAAACTGTTTTTT. The whole variable domain, filled in from reference TRBV9 and TRBJ1-4, reads DSGVTQTPKHLITATGQRVTLRCSPRSGDLSVYWYQQSLDQGLQFLIQYYNGEERAKGNILERFSAQQFPDLHSELNLSSLELGDSALYFCASSARGKGEKLFFGSGTQLSVL.